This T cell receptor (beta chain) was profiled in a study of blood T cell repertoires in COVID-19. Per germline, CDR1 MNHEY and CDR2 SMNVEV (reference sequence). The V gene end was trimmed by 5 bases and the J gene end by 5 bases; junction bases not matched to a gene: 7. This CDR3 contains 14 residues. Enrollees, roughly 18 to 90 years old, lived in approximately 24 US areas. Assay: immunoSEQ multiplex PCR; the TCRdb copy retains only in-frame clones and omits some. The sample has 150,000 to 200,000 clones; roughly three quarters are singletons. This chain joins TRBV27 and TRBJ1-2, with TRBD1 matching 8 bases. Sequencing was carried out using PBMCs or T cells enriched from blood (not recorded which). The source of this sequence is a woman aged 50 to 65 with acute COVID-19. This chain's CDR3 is CASSRAGGGYGYTF. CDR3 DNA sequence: TGTGCCAGCAGTCGGGCAGGGGGCGGTTATGGCTACACCTTC.